Reported below is one T cell receptor beta chain. Its antigen is unidentified. CDR1 LGHNT and CDR2 FRNRAP come from the germline V gene. CDR3 length equals 14 residues. After removal of 3 bases from V and 4 bases from J, the junction contained 2 bases not matched to a gene. The approximately 120-subject validation cohort, separate from the approximately 630-subject first cohort, included the donors. This sample was included in a study of cytomegalovirus exposure and HLA in healthy donors. Findings and caveats of the study: Subsequent analysis revealed that first-cohort TCR clusters tended to co-occur in the 110 or so validation repertoires. Rare sequences made up most TCRs, while some public TCRs were found in many donors.

The table came from immunoSEQ multiplex PCR; TCRdb's copy has only in-frame clones and leaves some out. The data show over 75,000 clones, roughly 91% seen once. V is TRBV12-5 and J is TRBJ2-2; 7 positions agree with TRBD2. The sequence derives from a man in his thirties or forties in good health and CMV-seronegative. The sequenced material came from PBMCs. As DNA, the CDR3 is TGTGCTAGTGGTTTAGCGGGGAGCACCGGGGAGCTGTTTTTT. It translates to CASGLAGSTGELFF.